A selection of T cell receptor beta chains follows, all from one sample in a study of cytomegalovirus exposure and HLA in healthy donors. Sequenced by immunoSEQ multiplex PCR; TCRdb stores in-frame clones only, minus some. The table has 120,000 to 150,000 clones, roughly 79% seen once. Sequenced sample: PBMCs. These receptors came from a male donor in good health and CMV-seronegative. Both conserved end residues are part of each CDR3. The order of the fields is D gene, J gene, V gene, clone size, CDR3 protein, CDR3 DNA. The D gene is left open where the match is weak. Clone size is given for some rows only: seen once, a few or many times, or a class if the clone is expanded.

.,TRBJ2-5,TRBV18,.,CASSHGQVGETQYF,TGTGCCAGCTCGCATGGGCAGGTTGGGGAGACCCAGTACTTC
.,TRBJ2-2,TRBV6-4,.,CASSEGAGELFF,TGTGCCAGCAGTGAAGGGGCCGGGGAGCTGTTTTTT
.,TRBJ1-1,TRBV5-1,few,CASSLGAGSTEAFF,TGCGCCAGCAGCTTGGGGGCGGGGAGCACTGAAGCTTTCTTT
.,TRBJ1-1,TRBV27,.,CASTNAPGYPEAFF,TGTGCCAGCACAAACGCCCCGGGGTACCCTGAAGCTTTCTTT
TRBD2,TRBJ2-7,TRBV27,.,CASSPKVRTSGSYEQYF,TGTGCCAGCAGTCCGAAGGTCAGGACTAGCGGATCCTACGAGCAGTACTTC
.,TRBJ2-7,TRBV5-4,.,CASRPDISLEQYF,TGTGCCAGCAGGCCGGACATCTCCCTGGAGCAGTACTTC
TRBD2,TRBJ2-1,TRBV5-4,.,CASSLTLAGSEQFF,TGTGCCAGCAGCTTGACGCTAGCGGGTTCTGAGCAGTTCTTC
TRBD1,TRBJ2-1,TRBV5-4,.,CASSSPGGAYNEQFF,TGTGCCAGCAGCTCCCCAGGGGGCGCCTACAATGAGCAGTTCTTC
.,TRBJ2-3,TRBV6-1,.,CATLGDWSTDTQYF,TGTGCCACCCTGGGGGACTGGAGCACAGATACGCAGTATTTT
.,TRBJ1-4,TRBV25-1,.,CASSEGQIYEKLFF,TGTGCCAGCAGTGAAGGCCAGATCTATGAAAAACTGTTTTTT
TRBD1,TRBJ2-3,TRBV10-3,.,CAISTGQGVGGDTQYF,TGTGCCATCAGCACTGGACAGGGGGTTGGCGGAGATACGCAGTATTTT
.,TRBJ2-5,TRBV4-3,.,CASSQEDYYQETQYF,TGCGCCAGCAGCCAAGAGGACTATTACCAAGAGACCCAGTACTTC
TRBD1,TRBJ1-1,TRBV10-3,.,CAISDSTPGGGTEAFF,TGTGCCATCAGTGATAGCACTCCAGGGGGTGGGACTGAAGCTTTCTTT
TRBD2,TRBJ2-7,TRBV2,.,CASLKRGSYEQYF,TGTGCCAGCTTAAAGCGGGGCTCCTACGAGCAGTACTTC
TRBD1,TRBJ2-1,TRBV5-1,few,CASSLTGGYADEQFF,TGCGCCAGCAGCTTGACAGGGGGCTACGCCGATGAGCAGTTCTTC
TRBD1,TRBJ2-7,TRBV7-3,.,CASSMGQGTEQYF,TGTGCCAGCAGCATGGGACAGGGAACCGAGCAGTACTTC
TRBD1,TRBJ1-5,TRBV11-1,.,CASSQGQGGNQPQHF,TGTGCCAGCAGCCAGGGACAGGGCGGCAATCAGCCCCAGCATTTT
TRBD2,TRBJ2-5,TRBV2,.,CASSPWRGLAGQQVETQYF,TGTGCCAGCAGTCCCTGGCGGGGACTAGCGGGGCAACAGGTAGAGACCCAGTACTTC
.,TRBJ2-1,TRBV5-4,.,CASSPPGLKSYNEQFF,TGTGCCAGCAGCCCGCCGGGACTTAAGTCTTACAATGAGCAGTTCTTC
TRBD1,TRBJ1-2,TRBV6-5,.,CASSYGTGGTYGYTF,TGTGCCAGCAGTTACGGGACAGGGGGGACCTATGGCTACACCTTC
.,TRBJ1-2,TRBV7-2,.,CASSPDGAYGYTF,TGTGCCAGCAGCCCCGATGGGGCCTATGGCTACACCTTC
TRBD2,TRBJ2-1,TRBV6-6,.,CASRAGGQGEQFF,TGTGCCAGCAGGGCGGGGGGGCAGGGTGAGCAGTTCTTC
.,TRBJ2-7,TRBV7-2,.,CASSTSYTTYEQYF,TGTGCCAGCAGCACCAGTTATACAACCTACGAGCAGTACTTC
TRBD1,TRBJ1-1,TRBV2,.,CASRAGGLNTEAFF,TGTGCCAGCAGGGCAGGGGGCTTGAACACTGAAGCTTTCTTT
TRBD1,TRBJ1-4,TRBV7-9,.,CASSKRTGNEKLFF,TGTGCCAGCAGCAAACGGACAGGGAATGAAAAACTGTTTTTT
TRBD1,TRBJ1-2,TRBV7-9,.,CASSGGQGSGYTF,TGTGCCAGCAGCGGGGGACAGGGCTCGGGCTACACCTTC
TRBD1,TRBJ1-5,TRBV2,.,CASRDRGNQPQHF,TGTGCCAGCCGGGACAGGGGCAATCAGCCCCAGCATTTT
TRBD1,TRBJ1-1,TRBV2,.,CASIGGTGGFMNTEAFF,TGTGCCAGCATAGGAGGGACAGGGGGCTTTATGAACACTGAAGCTTTCTTT
.,TRBJ1-5,TRBV30,few,CAWSTGHNQPQHF,TGTGCCTGGAGTACAGGGCACAATCAGCCCCAGCATTTT
.,TRBJ1-3,TRBV27,.,CASSLVPGVFPGNTIYF,TGTGCCAGCAGTTTAGTTCCAGGGGTCTTCCCTGGAAACACCATATATTTT
TRBD1,TRBJ1-4,TRBV19,.,CASSSPGQGARNEKLFF,TGTGCCAGTAGTAGCCCGGGACAGGGGGCCCGTAATGAAAAACTGTTTTTT
.,TRBJ2-7,TRBV4-3,.,CASSQAPGDPNEQYF,TGCGCCAGCAGCCAAGCTCCAGGGGACCCCAACGAGCAGTACTTC
TRBD1,TRBJ2-5,TRBV10-3,.,CAISEPKTGGRETQYF,TGTGCCATCAGTGAGCCCAAGACAGGGGGTCGAGAGACCCAGTACTTC
TRBD1,TRBJ1-1,TRBV30,.,CAFSSGQRLNRGAFF,TGTGCCTTTTCCTCCGGACAGCGATTAAACAGGGGGGCTTTCTTT
TRBD1,TRBJ1-5,TRBV5-6,.,CASSLFVGTGDASYQPQHF,TGTGCCAGCAGCTTGTTTGTTGGAACAGGGGATGCTTCCTATCAGCCCCAGCATTTT
.,TRBJ1-6,TRBV19,.,CASSNEGNSPLHF,TGTGCCAGTAGTAACGAGGGAAATTCACCCCTCCACTTT
TRBD2,TRBJ2-5,TRBV7-3,.,CASSLKGLAAETQYF,TGTGCCAGCAGCTTAAAGGGACTAGCTGCGGAGACCCAGTACTTC
.,TRBJ2-3,TRBV11-3,few,CASSLVSVADTQYF,TGTGCCAGCAGCTTAGTGTCGGTGGCAGATACGCAGTATTTT
.,TRBJ2-7,TRBV5-1,.,CASSPGQGGYEQYF,TGCGCCAGCAGCCCTGGACAGGGAGGGTACGAGCAGTACTTC
.,TRBJ1-5,TRBV7-3,.,CASSLTRDQPQHF,TGTGCCAGCAGCTTAACCAGGGATCAGCCCCAGCATTTT
.,TRBJ2-7,TRBV19,.,CASSIDAGAHYEQYF,TGTGCCAGTAGTATAGATGCGGGGGCCCATTACGAGCAGTACTTC
TRBD1,TRBJ1-2,TRBV27,.,CASSFLDRGDGYTF,TGTGCCAGCAGTTTTTTGGACAGGGGGGATGGCTACACCTTC
TRBD1,TRBJ2-7,TRBV5-1,few,CASSAGQGAGEQYF,TGCGCCAGCAGCGCGGGACAGGGGGCGGGCGAGCAGTACTTC
.,TRBJ1-2,TRBV7-8,.,CASSPSFSNYGYTF,TGTGCCAGCAGCCCCAGTTTCTCTAACTATGGCTACACCTTC
.,TRBJ1-1,TRBV5-5,.,CASSLNRWNTEAFF,TGTGCCAGCAGCTTGAACAGGTGGAACACTGAAGCTTTCTTT
.,TRBJ1-1,TRBV5-4,.,CASSPRQGNMNTEAFF,TGTGCCAGCAGCCCCAGGCAGGGAAACATGAACACTGAAGCTTTCTTT
TRBD1,TRBJ1-2,TRBV7-3,.,CSSSQDRDVHGYTF,TGTTCCAGCAGCCAAGACAGGGATGTTCATGGCTACACCTTC